This TCR beta chain was observed in a study of shared T cell receptors in the human thymus. The data were produced by immunoSEQ multiplex PCR, yet TCRdb's version contains in-frame clones alone and is incomplete. Here the sample spans under 450,000 clones, approximately 95% being singletons. V gave up 4 bases and J gave up 4 bases, with 19 bases separating them. The CDR3 sequence is 16 residues long. The germline V gene has CDR1 LGHNA and CDR2 YNFKEQ. The receptor was isolated from a human donor. The genes are TRBV4-2 and TRBJ1-2; a weak D match, TRBD1 (6 bases). Sequencing was performed on thymocytes. This CDR3 is CASSPLDSNEIYGYTF. The CDR3 nucleotides are TGTGCCAGCAGCCCCCTGGACAGCAATGAGATCTATGGCTACACCTTC.